Only a few counts were recorded for the clone carrying this TCR beta chain. Antigen: not known. The data were obtained in a study of glioma-infiltrating T cells after dendritic cell vaccination. Regarding the study as a whole: Patients with more pretreatment TILs had longer time to progression and survival.

Amplification used 60 V beta primers and 13 J beta primers. The data were produced by immunoSEQ multiplex PCR, yet TCRdb's version contains in-frame clones alone and is incomplete. The table lists around 90,000 clones, 79% of them singletons, with roughly 5.6% in the top ten. The germline CDR1 and CDR2 sequences are ENHRY and SYGVKD. V dropped 4 bases and J dropped 4 bases, with 8 bases sitting between them. The CDR3 has 13 residues. PBMC sampling occurred before vaccination, two weeks after the third dose, and at progression. The sequence was collected from a human donor with glioblastoma. The V and J genes are TRBV10-3 and TRBJ1-5, with a tentative D call TRBD1 (5 bases). The sequencing used blood, collected before dendritic cell vaccination. This CDR3 reads CAISAAGNQPQHF. The CDR3 DNA sequence: TGTGCCATCAGTGCGGCAGGGAATCAGCCCCAGCATTTT.